These 4 T cell receptor beta chains were all obtained from the same sample, sequenced in a study of T cell responses to AZD1222 COVID-19 vaccine (dated by TCRdb to 2020 to 2023). The sample's time point label is to be understood as: baseline before first vaccination. Receptor amplification or capture employed the immunoSEQ multiplex PCR assay. Here the immuneACCESS table is served through TCRdb, limited to in-frame sequences with V and J called. Missing clones are a known gap in these copies; in checked studies unresolved V genes cover under half, and the rest lacks a known reason. Across this sample there are just under 55,000 clones, with roughly 85% seen only once. In total, the top ten clones hold 3% to 4.5% of the sample. Sequenced here: peripheral blood, sampled on day 0 of AZD1222 vaccination. The origin of the receptors is an adult in good health.

V usage is TRBV27 and J usage is TRBJ2-3, with D possibly TRBD2 on 6 matching bases. The CDR3 loop spans 14 amino acids. Germline V CDR1 and CDR2: MNHEY, SMNVEV (reference sequence). V lost 3 bases and J 4 bases, leaving 11 bases between the germline ends. The CDR3 is CASSFRETADTQYF. The CDR3 DNA sequence: TGTGCCAGCAGTTTTCGGGAGACGGCAGATACGCAGTATTTT.

J is TRBJ1-4 and V is TRBV7-2; D might be TRBD1 (6 bases). Germline values: CDR1 SGHTA, CDR2 FQGNSA. The CDR3 runs 15 residues. The V and J ends lost 5 bases and 13 bases respectively, with 23 bases between them. This chain's CDR3 is CASSHYHIQGQGLFF. In nucleotides, the CDR3 is TGTGCCAGCAGCCATTATCATATCCAGGGGCAAGGACTGTTTTTT.

V and J are TRBV5-6 and TRBJ2-7; perhaps TRBD2 as D (5 bases). Germline CDR1 SGHDT, CDR2 YYEEEE. The V gene lost 2 bases and the J gene lost 7 bases, with 13 bases spanning the gap. CDR3 length: 13 amino acids. CDR3 protein: CASSFLGVGEQYF. The DNA for the CDR3 is TGTGCCAGCAGCTTCCTCGGGGTCGGGGAGCAGTACTTC.

The chain carries TRBV12-3 or TRBV12-4 and TRBJ1-1, with a tentative D call TRBD1 (5 bases). The CDR3 spans 13 residues. Trimming left V 8 bases short and J 4 bases short, with 14 bases between. The CDR3 region is CASGRALGTEAFF. CDR3 DNA: TGTGCCAGCGGCAGGGCCCTTGGCACTGAAGCTTTCTTT.